This T cell receptor (beta chain) was obtained from a study of blood T cells in healthy people across ages. Overall study results and limits: There was a strong correlation between TCR beta diversity and naive T cell percentage.

Sample-barcoded 5' priming and a J-beta primer mix drove a second PCR of 7 to 11 cycles. TCRdb re-called the 5' RACE reads through MiXCR, storing one row per CDR3 protein. This table holds approximately 730,000 distinct CDR3 sequences, roughly 44% found once. V was pared by 4 bases and J by 3 bases, with 9 bases between. This CDR3 comprises 13 residues. CDR1 is LGHNA and CDR2 is YSLEER in the germline V gene. About this clonotype itself: The target antigen is unknown.

Material: blood. The TCR originated in a woman aged 55-75 years in good health. J is TRBJ1-2 and V is TRBV4-3; D uncertain. The CDR3 DNA reads as TGCGCCAGCAGCCCGGAAGGTGACTATGGCTACACCTTC. Translating gives CASSPEGDYGYTF.